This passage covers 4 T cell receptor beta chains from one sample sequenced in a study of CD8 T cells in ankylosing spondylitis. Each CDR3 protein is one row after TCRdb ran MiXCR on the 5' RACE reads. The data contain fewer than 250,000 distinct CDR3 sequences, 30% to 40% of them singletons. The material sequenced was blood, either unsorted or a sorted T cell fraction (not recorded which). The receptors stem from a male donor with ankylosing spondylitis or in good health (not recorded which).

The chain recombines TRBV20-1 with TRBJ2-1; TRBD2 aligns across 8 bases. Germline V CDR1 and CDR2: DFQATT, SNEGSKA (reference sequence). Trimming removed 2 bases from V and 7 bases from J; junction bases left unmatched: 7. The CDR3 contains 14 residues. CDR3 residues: CSARQLAAMNEQFF. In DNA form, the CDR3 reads TGCAGTGCTAGACAACTAGCGGCTATGAATGAGCAGTTCTTC.

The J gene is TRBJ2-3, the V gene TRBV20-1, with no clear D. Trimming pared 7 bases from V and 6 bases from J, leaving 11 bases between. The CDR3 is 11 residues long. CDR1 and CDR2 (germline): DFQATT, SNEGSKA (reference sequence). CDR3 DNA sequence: TGCAGTGTGAGAGTTTTCGATACGCAGTATTTT. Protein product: CSVRVFDTQYF.

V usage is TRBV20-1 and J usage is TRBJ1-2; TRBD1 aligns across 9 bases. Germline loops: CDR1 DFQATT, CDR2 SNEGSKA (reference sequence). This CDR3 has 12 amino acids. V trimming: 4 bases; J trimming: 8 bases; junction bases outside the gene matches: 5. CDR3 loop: CSATDRGYGYTF. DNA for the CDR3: TGCAGTGCTACGGACAGGGGCTACGGCTACACCTTC.

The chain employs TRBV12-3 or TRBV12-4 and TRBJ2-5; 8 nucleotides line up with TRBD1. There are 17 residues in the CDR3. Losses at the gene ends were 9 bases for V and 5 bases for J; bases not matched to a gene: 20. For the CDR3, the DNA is TGTGCCAGGCCAGTGGGTGGTCAGGACAGGGCATGGGAGACCCAGTACTTC. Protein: CARPVGGQDRAWETQYF.